This TCR beta chain emerged from a study of blood T cell repertoires in COVID-19. Background on the study: COVID-19 samples, acute and convalescent, were from the United States, Italy and Spain. PBMCs, B-cell-depleted T cells, or T cells provided the cDNA or gDNA that made up the material.

The germline gives CDR1 SEHNR, CDR2 FQNEAQ (reference sequence). The CDR3 covers 13 residues. V lost 10 bases, J lost 13 bases, and 20 bases lay in between. Profiled with immunoSEQ multiplex PCR; TCRdb holds only in-frame clones, not every one. This sample has 150,000 to 200,000 clones, with 75% to 90% found just once. Those enrolled in Seattle joined during active infection and were followed longitudinally afterward. Material for sequencing was peripheral blood. The V gene is TRBV7-9, the J gene TRBJ1-6; D might be TRBD1 (5 bases). This receptor was obtained from a woman between 70 and 85 years old with COVID-19, enrolled during active disease. CDR3 DNA: TGTGCCACCAATGGGGGGGATAACGTCCCCCTCCACTTT. It specifies CATNGGDNVPLHF.